This TCR beta chain stems from a study of T cell responses to AZD1222 COVID-19 vaccine. The V end lost 7 bases, the J end lost 0 bases, and 8 bases lay between the germline ends. The CDR3 extends over 13 amino acids. Germline CDR1 is MDHEN and CDR2 is SYDVKM. Sequencing used immunoSEQ multiplex PCR; TCRdb keeps in-frame clones, though not all of them. This table holds 90,000 to 120,000 clones, roughly nine tenths found once. Findings of the study overall: The repertoires were collected only after the peak T cell response. Clonal diversity may have been underestimated, and the donors were mostly white British, with more females than males.

On this clone itself: Its antigen remains unknown.

The genes are TRBV28 and TRBJ2-3, with D unresolved. The source material was peripheral blood, sampled on day 0 of MenACWY control vaccination. This TCR derives from an adult in good health. For the CDR3, the DNA is TGTGCCAGCAACCGATTTAGCACAGATACGCAGTATTTT. The encoded protein is CASNRFSTDTQYF.